These 32 T cell receptor beta chains were all obtained from the same sample, sequenced in a study of T cells in Graves' hyperthyroidism and ophthalmopathy. RNA transcripts served as the template for amplifying TCR beta CDR3 regions. An initial round of RT-PCR targeting the TCR CDR3 relied on the HTBI primer set. A single record per CDR3 protein comes from TCRdb applying MiXCR to the multiplex PCR reads. The data contain 750,000 to 900,000 distinct CDR3 sequences, roughly 37% of them singletons. Material: blood. All receptors come from a man aged 18 to 30 with Graves' hyperthyroidism.

The chain uses TRBV4-1 and TRBJ2-5; D unresolved. V lost 1 base and J 0 bases, leaving 12 bases between the germline ends. The CDR3 loop spans 16 amino acids. Germline assignment: CDR1 MGHRA and CDR2 YSYEKL. CDR3 amino acids: CASSQAWRTYQETQYF. In DNA form, the CDR3 reads TGCGCCAGCAGCCAAGCCTGGAGAACGTACCAAGAGACCCAGTACTTC.

The gene calls are TRBV11-1 and TRBJ2-7; 13 bases agree with TRBD2. The CDR3 has 15 amino acids. Germline values: CDR1 SGHAT, CDR2 FQDESV (reference sequence). The junction had 6 bases not matched to a gene; V was cut back by 4 bases and J by 6 bases. This chain's CDR3 is CASSYGLAGEVEQYF. The CDR3 nucleotides are TGTGCCAGCAGCTACGGACTAGCGGGAGAGGTCGAGCAGTACTTC.

This clonotype was counted many times. The J gene is TRBJ1-1, the V gene TRBV7-6; weak D call: TRBD1 (5 bases). Germline V gene sequence: CDR1 SGHVS, CDR2 FNYEAQ. Trimming cost V 0 bases and J 7 bases, with 15 bases left between them. The CDR3 loop spans 15 amino acids. CDR3 region: CASSLASGGLFEAFF. CDR3 DNA sequence: TGTGCCAGCAGCTTAGCAAGTGGGGGACTCTTTGAAGCTTTCTTT.

A remark on this clonotype: A clone one base away is much larger, so this may be a read error. The V gene is TRBV7-2, the J gene TRBJ1-5; TRBD1 matches 7 bases. With V trimmed by 5 bases and J by 6 bases, 7 bases remained unmatched. This CDR3 has 14 residues. Germline V gene data show CDR1 as SGHTA and CDR2 as FQGNSA. This CDR3 reads CTSSRFNRGQPQHF. The CDR3 DNA is TGTACCAGCAGCCGTTTTAACAGGGGTCAGCCCCAGCATTTT.

The chain couples TRBV12-3 or TRBV12-4 to TRBJ1-5; weak D call: TRBD1 (5 bases). This CDR3 has 11 residues. The germline V and J ends were trimmed by 7 bases and 14 bases, with 15 bases remaining between them. The CDR3 reads CASTVGGYEHF. The CDR3 DNA follows: TGTGCCAGCACGGTGGGGGGTTACGAGCATTTT.

V gene TRBV15 combines with J gene TRBJ2-7; 8 nucleotides match TRBD1. The V segment lost 2 bases and the J segment 2 bases; nucleotides outside the gene matches: 8. The germline V gene encodes CDR1 LNHNV and CDR2 YYDKDF (reference sequence). CDR3 length: 16 amino acids. CDR3 nucleotides: TGTGCCACCAGCAGATTGGGACAGGCCGGGGCCTACGAGCAGTACTTC. Encoded protein: CATSRLGQAGAYEQYF.

This clonotype was seen at least ten times. One base away lies a much larger clone, so this may be a sequencing read error. This chain links TRBV7-8 with TRBJ2-6; D gene unclear. Per the germline V gene, CDR1 is SGHVS and CDR2 is FQNEAQ. V lost 6 bases to trimming and J lost 0 bases, with 3 bases between them. The length of the CDR3 is 13 residues. The CDR3 loop is CASRPSGANVLTF. CDR3 sequence (DNA): TGTGCCAGCAGGCCCTCTGGGGCCAACGTCCTGACTTTC.

This clonotype was picked up many times. An end of the junction differs from the germline gene, which may be a read error. The genes are TRBV4-3 and TRBJ1-1, with 9 bases lining up with TRBD1. The CDR3 sequence is 14 residues long. Germline loops: CDR1 LGHNA, CDR2 YSLEER. The CDR3 sequence: CASSQGQGVTEAFF. CDR3 bases: TGTGCCAGCAGCCAGGGACAGGGCGTCACTGAAGCTTTCTTT.

The sample holds a few counts of this clonotype. The V and J genes are TRBV20-1 and TRBJ2-2, with 7 bases matching TRBD2. Germline CDR1 and CDR2: DFQATT and SNEGSKA (reference sequence). V trimming: 3 bases; J trimming: 7 bases; junction bases outside the gene matches: 5. The CDR3 has 13 amino acids. This chain's CDR3 is CSARATGGGELFF. The CDR3 DNA follows: TGCAGTGCTAGGGCTACGGGGGGCGGGGAGCTGTTTTTT.

This clonotype was counted many times. The V call is TRBV10-3, the J call TRBJ2-2; D is undetermined. The CDR3 sequence is 13 residues long. The germline CDR1 and CDR2 sequences are ENHRY and SYGVKD. Trimming cost V 4 bases and J 6 bases, with 9 bases left between them. CDR3 bases: TGTGCCATCAGTGGGGGATCGGCCGGGGAGCTGTTTTTT. Its translation is CAISGGSAGELFF.

The chain recombines TRBV19 with TRBJ2-7; TRBD2 is a possible D gene (5 bases). Gene TRBJ2-1 matches the end of the DNA better, so the J call may be wrong. The CDR3 sequence is 11 residues long. Germline V gene lookup returns CDR1 LNHDA and CDR2 SQIVND (reference sequence). CDR3 in DNA: TGTGCCAGTGAGGGAGTGCATGAGCAGTTCTTC. Amino acid sequence: CASEGVHEQFF.

This clonotype has a count of ten or more. V usage is TRBV7-6 and J usage is TRBJ2-7; D gene unclear. V lost 1 base to trimming and J lost 6 bases, with 10 bases between them. The CDR3 consists of 13 residues. CDR1 SGHVS and CDR2 FNYEAQ come from the germline V gene. The CDR3: CASSLELGGEQYF. Here the CDR3 DNA reads TGTGCCAGCAGCTTAGAGCTGGGTGGCGAGCAGTACTTC.

Of note for this clonotype: Germline and junction disagree at one end, which may indicate a read error. The chain combines TRBV10-3 with TRBJ2-5, with D perhaps TRBD1 (5 bases). This CDR3 region has 14 residues. Germline V lookup: CDR1 ENHRY, CDR2 SYGVKD. The CDR3 DNA is TGTGCCATCAGAGGTATTGCAGGGCAAGAGACCCGGTACTTC. Translated, it gives CAIRGIAGQETRYF.

There are many counts of this clonotype. The chain combines TRBV19 with TRBJ1-2, with 9 nucleotides matching TRBD1. Germline values: CDR1 LNHDA, CDR2 SQIVND (reference sequence). This CDR3 contains 13 residues. Losses at the gene ends were 10 bases for V and 5 bases for J; bases not matched to a gene: 8. DNA for the CDR3: TGTGCCACTACAGGGGGCGCGTATTATGGCTACACCTTC. Translation gives CATTGGAYYGYTF.

With respect to this clonotype: It may be a read error: a sequence one base away is much more abundant. The chain couples TRBV19 to TRBJ2-7; D may be TRBD1 (6 bases). Trimming left V 3 bases short and J 3 bases short, with 18 bases between. CDR3 length: 16 residues. Germline CDR1 is LNHDA and CDR2 is SQIVND (reference sequence). For the CDR3, the DNA is TGTGCCAGTAGTATGGACAACAGGGTAAGCTTCTACGAGCAGTACTTC. This translates into CASSMDNRVSFYEQYF. Full variable domain (rest looked up from reference TRBV19 and TRBJ2-7): DGGITQSPKYLFRKEGQNVTLSCEQNLNHDAMYWYRQDPGQGLRLIYYSQIVNDFQKGDIAEGYSVSREKKESFPLTVTSAQKNPTAFYLCASSMDNRVSFYEQYFGPGTRLTVT.

This clonotype was picked up a small number of times. The V and J genes are TRBV10-3 and TRBJ2-5; 9 bases fit TRBD2. J lost 4 bases, V lost 0 bases, and 6 bases had no gene match. The CDR3 length is 16 residues. The germline gives CDR1 ENHRY, CDR2 SYGVKD. The CDR3 sequence is CAISESVAGERETQYF. CDR3 in DNA: TGTGCCATCAGTGAGTCGGTAGCGGGGGAACGAGAGACCCAGTACTTC.

In regard to this clonotype: Since no conserved phenylalanine or tryptophan closes the CDR3, a read error is the likely cause. No DNA is shown, since the ends of the CDR3 on it are uncertain; the CDR3 is the one TCRdb lists. The chain employs TRBV29-1 and TRBJ2-6; the tabulated D call, TRBD2, remains unverified against the DNA. Germline CDR1 reads SQVTM; CDR2 reads ANQGSEA. The CDR3 spans 11 residues, counting both ends. The CDR3: CSAEGGLAGET.

The genes are TRBV29-1 and TRBJ1-2; possibly TRBD1 for D (5 bases). Germline V gives CDR1 SQVTM, CDR2 ANQGSEA. V dropped 6 bases and J dropped 3 bases, with 8 bases sitting between them. This CDR3 comprises 11 residues. The CDR3 reads CSVGPDYGYTF. DNA for the CDR3: TGCAGCGTGGGGCCGGACTATGGCTACACCTTC.

This clonotype was picked up many times. DNA of the CDR3: TGTGCCACCAGCAAGGACAGGGGGTCGGTCGAGCAGTACTTC. Protein: CATSKDRGSVEQYF. The gene calls are TRBV15 and TRBJ2-7; TRBD1 matches 10 bases. The V and J ends lost 4 bases and 6 bases, in that order; junction bases with no gene match: 6. CDR3 length: 14 residues. Looked up from germline, CDR1 is LNHNV and CDR2 is YYDKDF (reference sequence).

This clonotype was seen a few times. The chain carries TRBV5-1 and TRBJ2-7, with 9 bases that match TRBD1. Germline V lookup: CDR1 SGHRS, CDR2 YFSETQ. After removal of 3 bases from V and 5 bases from J, the junction contained 9 bases not matched to a gene. This CDR3 is built from 15 residues. The CDR3 nucleotides are TGCGCCAGCAGCTCCTTTCGGGACAGGGACCACGAGCAGTACTTC. It encodes CASSSFRDRDHEQYF.

This clonotype has only a few counts. The chain combines TRBV19 with TRBJ1-6; possible D gene TRBD1, 6 bases. Germline assignment: CDR1 LNHDA and CDR2 SQIVND (reference sequence). V lost 4 bases, J lost 7 bases, and 8 bases lay in between. This CDR3 has 13 residues. The CDR3 DNA sequence: TGTGCCAGTAGTAGGGGGCTAAATTCACCCCTCCACTTT. Amino acids: CASSRGLNSPLHF.

On this clonotype: A much larger clone differs from this one at a single base, so this may be a read error. V gene TRBV29-1 combines with J gene TRBJ2-5; D unresolved. The V and J ends lost 7 bases and 4 bases respectively, with 16 bases between them. The length of the CDR3 is 13 residues. Germline V lookup: CDR1 SQVTM, CDR2 ANQGSEA. CDR3 residues: CSGPSSAGETQYF. CDR3 nucleotides: TGCAGCGGACCTTCGTCAGCCGGAGAGACCCAGTACTTC.

This clonotype appeared many times. V usage is TRBV12-3 or TRBV12-4 and J usage is TRBJ1-5, with a weak D call TRBD1 (6 bases). V was clipped by 3 bases and J by 7 bases, with 10 bases between them. CDR3 length: 13 amino acids. CDR3 protein: CASSLDSRQPQHF. The CDR3 DNA sequence: TGTGCCAGCAGTTTGGACAGCCGGCAGCCCCAGCATTTT.

Only a few counts were recorded for this clonotype. The chain links TRBV29-1 to TRBJ1-2; D not resolved. There are 14 residues in the CDR3. Trimming stripped 7 bases from V and 4 bases from J, with 19 bases between. Per germline, CDR1 SQVTM and CDR2 ANQGSEA. CDR3 in DNA: TGCAGCGCAAACCCCAGTCCGGGTTTCTATGGCTACACCTTC. Its translation is CSANPSPGFYGYTF.

This clonotype was observed a handful of times. V usage is TRBV12-3 or TRBV12-4 and J usage is TRBJ1-1, with D possibly TRBD1 on 6 matching bases. With 8 bases removed from V and 0 bases from J, the gap between germline ends came to 10 bases. The CDR3 consists of 13 residues. CDR3 in amino acids: CASGQTLNTEAFF. CDR3 DNA sequence: TGTGCCAGCGGACAGACCTTGAACACTGAAGCTTTCTTT.

This chain uses TRBV5-1 with TRBJ1-1; D is undetermined. CDR3 length: 14 residues. Germline V gives CDR1 SGHRS, CDR2 YFSETQ. V was clipped by 6 bases and J by 0 bases, with 12 bases between them. CDR3 nucleotides: TGCGCCAGCAATTTAGGGCGGATGAACACTGAAGCTTTCTTT. It yields the protein CASNLGRMNTEAFF.

The rearrangement uses TRBV6-1 and TRBJ1-1; weak D call: TRBD1 (5 bases). Trimming shortened V by 6 bases and J by 6 bases, and 11 bases separated the two germline ends. The CDR3 runs 12 residues. Germline V lookup: CDR1 MNHNS, CDR2 SASEGT. CDR3 coding DNA: TGTGCCAGCAGCTACAGGATATCTGAAGCTTTCTTT. Its translation: CASSYRISEAFF.

A note on this clonotype: Given a much more abundant clone one base away, this may be a read error. This sequence joins TRBV19 and TRBJ1-3; TRBD1 might be the D (6 bases). Germline values: CDR1 LNHDA, CDR2 SQIVND (reference sequence). The CDR3 sequence is 12 residues long. The CDR3 reads CASSTRGSTIYF. CDR3 coding DNA: TGTGCCAGTAGTACCAGGGGAAGCACCATATATTTT.

This clonotype appeared a few times. This chain connects TRBV7-2 to TRBJ1-1; a possible D gene is TRBD1 (6 bases). The CDR3 consists of 15 residues. Germline V gene sequence: CDR1 SGHTA, CDR2 FQGNSA. Trimming removed 4 bases from V and 3 bases from J, with 15 bases in between. Here the CDR3 reads CASSSGGPPDTEAFF. The CDR3 DNA follows: TGTGCCAGCAGCTCGGGGGGCCCTCCGGACACTGAAGCTTTCTTT.

This clonotype was picked up one time. Compared with germline, one end of the junction differs, possibly owing to a read error. The CDR3 bases are TGTGCCAGCAGCTTAGGGGCAGAGAGCCAGTACTTC. Residues: CASSLGAESQYF. The chain recombines TRBV7-9 with TRBJ2-5; no firm D call. Germline lookup yields CDR1 SEHNR and CDR2 FQNEAQ (reference sequence). The CDR3 is 12 residues long.

The J gene is TRBJ1-6, the V gene TRBV7-3; D unresolved. With 2 bases removed from V and 10 bases from J, the gap between germline ends came to 9 bases. The germline CDR1 and CDR2 sequences are SGHTA and FQGTGA. The CDR3 is 13 residues long. CDR3 sequence (DNA): TGTGCCAGCAGCTTAGGTTATAGATCACCCCTCCACTTT. Its translation: CASSLGYRSPLHF.

V gene TRBV15 combines with J gene TRBJ1-1; 7 bases line up with TRBD1. CDR3 length: 15 residues. Germline CDR1 is LNHNV and CDR2 is YYDKDF (reference sequence). V trimming: 3 bases; J trimming: 4 bases; junction bases outside the gene matches: 8. CDR3 amino acids: CATSRNRDSGTEAFF. The DNA of the CDR3 is TGTGCCACCAGCAGGAACCGGGACAGTGGCACTGAAGCTTTCTTT.